These T cell receptor beta chains were read from a single sample in a study of regulatory T cells in long-lasting Graves disease. MiXCR, run by TCRdb on the multiplex PCR reads, gives a single entry per CDR3 protein. Among about 350,000 distinct CDR3 sequences listed, about 16% were seen once. This sample was also put to use in a study of T cells in Graves' hyperthyroidism and ophthalmopathy.

Specimen: peripheral blood mononuclear cells (PBMCs), collected at new diagnosis, from a patient treated with antithyroid drugs. These receptors were obtained from a woman under 30 with Graves disease. CDR3s include the opening cysteine and the closing phenylalanine or tryptophan. Each record gives: V gene, D gene, clone size, J gene, CDR3 DNA, CDR3 protein. D genes are given only for firm matches. Clone size, where shown, is once, few, many, or a class for clones that have expanded.

>TRBV9|TRBD2|many|TRBJ2-1
TGTGCCAGCAGCGTAGACAACGCGGGAGGGCCCTACAATGAGCAGTTCTTC
CASSVDNAGGPYNEQFF
>TRBV10-3|-|many|TRBJ1-1
TGTGCCATCAGTGAGCAGGGTAGGATGGACACTGAAGCTTTCTTT
CAISEQGRMDTEAFF
>TRBV2|-|many|TRBJ1-5
TGTGCCAGCAGTCCCGGGACATACGCTAATCAGCCCCAGCATTTT
CASSPGTYANQPQHF
>TRBV5-1|TRBD2|few|TRBJ2-5
TGCGCCAGCAGCTTGGCACCTAGCGGGGCCCAAGAGACCCAGTACTTC
CASSLAPSGAQETQYF
>TRBV28|TRBD1|many|TRBJ1-5
TGTGCCAGCAGTTCCGGGACAGTACCCAATCAGCCCCAGCATTTT
CASSSGTVPNQPQHF
>TRBV5-1|-|many|TRBJ2-1
TGCGCCAGCAGCTTGCGGGGGAGAGGGGACAATGAGCAGTTCTTC
CASSLRGRGDNEQFF
>TRBV18|-|-|TRBJ2-4
TGTGCCAGCTCAGACGGAGGGGGGTCAAACATTCAGTACTTC
CASSDGGGSNIQYF
>TRBV6-4|-|many|TRBJ1-1
TGTGCCAGCAGCCCGACAGATAACACTGAAGCTTTCTTT
CASSPTDNTEAFF
>TRBV5-1|TRBD1|-|TRBJ2-5
TGCGCCAGCAGCTTGGGGACAGGGAGGGAGACCCAGTACTTC
CASSLGTGRETQYF
>TRBV12-3/TRBV12-4|-|few|TRBJ2-1
TGTGCCAGCGGGCCTGACAGAAACAATGAGCAGTTCTTC
CASGPDRNNEQFF
>TRBV11-2|-|many|TRBJ2-2
TGTGCCAGCAGCTCCCGCTACACCGGGGAGCTGTTTTTT
CASSSRYTGELFF
>TRBV12-5|-|many|TRBJ1-2
TGTGCTATAAACAGAGGCCCCGTCCCAAACTATGGCTACACCTTC
CAINRGPVPNYGYTF
>TRBV14|-|few|TRBJ2-1
TGTGCCAGCAGCCCAAACCCGGGCGGGGTCGGCGACGATGAGCAGTTCTTC
CASSPNPGGVGDDEQFF
>TRBV4-2|-|-|TRBJ2-1
TGTGCCAGCAGCCAAGACGTTTCTGAGCAGTTCTTC
CASSQDVSEQFF
>TRBV12-3/TRBV12-4|TRBD2|many|TRBJ2-1
TGTGCCAGCACCGAGACTAGCGGGAGGGCCGTTGAGCAGTTCTTC
CASTETSGRAVEQFF
>TRBV5-1|-|few|TRBJ2-1
TGCGCCAGCAGCTTGGTTCCAGAACCCAATGAGCAGTTCTTC
CASSLVPEPNEQFF
>TRBV20-1|-|many|TRBJ1-2
TGCAGTGCGCGACTAGGCGAGGTGACCTATGGCTACACCTTC
CSARLGEVTYGYTF
>TRBV19|-|-|TRBJ2-1
TGTGCCAGTAGTTATACCCCATGGGGAGCGCATGAGCAGTTCTTC
CASSYTPWGAHEQFF
>TRBV2|TRBD1|-|TRBJ1-2
TGTGCCAGCAGTGACCCGGGACAGGGGGCCCATGGCTACACCTTC
CASSDPGQGAHGYTF
>TRBV4-2|-|-|TRBJ2-1
TGTGCCAGCAGCCAGAGCGGGGAGCAGTTCTTC
CASSQSGEQFF
>TRBV7-9|-|many|TRBJ2-1
TGTGCCAGCAGCTCGCGTTTCAGGATCTACAATGAGCAGTTCTTC
CASSSRFRIYNEQFF
>TRBV4-2|TRBD2|-|TRBJ2-5
TGTGCCAGCAGCCGACGGCCTAGCGGGGGGAAAGAGACCCAGTACTTC
CASSRRPSGGKETQYF
>TRBV20-1|-|many|TRBJ1-2
TGCAGTGTTAAAACGACAGGCAACGCTAACTATGGCTACACCTTC
CSVKTTGNANYGYTF
>TRBV20-1|TRBD1|-|TRBJ2-4
TGCAGTGCTAGGTCAGGGGGCTTCAAAAACATTCAGTACTTC
CSARSGGFKNIQYF
>TRBV9|-|-|TRBJ1-2
TGTGCCAGCAGCGTACTGGGAGGGTATGGCTACACCTTC
CASSVLGGYGYTF